The 12 T cell receptor beta chains listed next were all sequenced from one sample in a study of T-cell reconstitution after alpha-beta-depleted transplantation in children. As it was prepared, the TCRbeta library received unique molecular identifiers. TCRdb analysed the PCR reads with MiXCR anew, one entry per CDR3 protein. Of approximately 290,000 distinct CDR3 sequences listed, more than 9% are singletons. This sample comprised peripheral blood, obtained 180 days after TCRalphabeta/CD19-depleted stem cell transplant. Every receptor here comes from a male patient aged 2-15 years who had a stem cell transplant for chronic granulomatous disease, so the T cells may come from the graft donor.

This clonotype was observed at least ten times. The chain recombines TRBV20-1 with TRBJ2-1; 9 positions agree with TRBD2. CDR1 is DFQATT, CDR2 SNEGSKA, per germline (reference sequence). This CDR3 contains 13 residues. After removal of 5 bases from V and 9 bases from J, the junction contained 8 bases not matched to a gene. The chain's CDR3 is CSAGGREGFEQFF. The CDR3 DNA reads TGCAGTGCTGGGGGGCGGGAGGGTTTTGAGCAGTTCTTC.

This clonotype was picked up many times. The chain links TRBV29-1 to TRBJ2-4; no clear D. Germline V CDR1 and CDR2: SQVTM, ANQGSEA. The length of the CDR3 is 14 residues. V gave up 4 bases and J gave up 1 base, with 11 bases separating them. CDR3 in amino acids: CSVVIRVAKNIQYF. CDR3 nucleotides: TGCAGCGTTGTAATTCGGGTCGCCAAAAACATTCAGTACTTC.

This clonotype was seen many times. The rearrangement joins TRBV9 to TRBJ1-6, with 8 bases aligning to TRBD1. J gave up 4 bases and V 7 bases, and 4 bases lay outside the gene matches. The germline V gene has CDR1 SGDLS and CDR2 YYNGEE. This CDR3 is 14 amino acids long. The CDR3 DNA follows: TGTGCCAGCGGCAGGGGGCGATATAATTCACCCCTCCACTTT. It specifies CASGRGRYNSPLHF.

This sequence joins TRBV11-2 and TRBJ2-3; TRBD1 aligns across 9 bases. The CDR3 loop spans 18 amino acids. The germline V gene encodes CDR1 SGHAT and CDR2 FQNNGV. The ends lost 7 bases at V and 3 bases at J; junction bases unmatched: 17. This CDR3 reads CASTSRGGTGKRTDTQYF. CDR3 nucleotides: TGTGCCAGCACCTCAAGGGGGGGGACAGGGAAGAGGACAGATACGCAGTATTTT.

This clonotype showed up many times. The chain is built from TRBV11-2 and TRBJ2-2; 7 bases match TRBD2. The CDR3 length is 16 residues. V was clipped by 3 bases and J by 3 bases; unmatched bases: 7. The germline gives CDR1 SGHAT, CDR2 FQNNGV. The CDR3 nucleotides read TGTGCCAGCAGCTTGGGACTAAGAGGGTACACCGGGGAGCTGTTTTTT. It is translated as CASSLGLRGYTGELFF.

At least ten counts were recorded for this clonotype. V usage is TRBV4-1 and J usage is TRBJ2-1, with 11 bases identical to TRBD2. The CDR3 covers 16 residues. Germline CDR1 and CDR2: MGHRA and YSYEKL. The V and J ends lost 3 bases and 7 bases, in that order; junction bases with no gene match: 8. The CDR3 loop reads CASSHPLAGGRNEQFF. The CDR3 nucleotides read TGCGCCAGCAGCCACCCCCTAGCGGGAGGTCGAAATGAGCAGTTCTTC.

This clonotype occurred many times. Here the CDR3 reads CASGLITGLQETQYF. The CDR3 DNA reads TGTGCTAGTGGTTTGATAACAGGGTTACAAGAGACCCAGTACTTC. The chain carries TRBV12-5 and TRBJ2-5; a weak D match, TRBD1 (6 bases). V was shortened by 2 bases and J by 2 bases, with 12 bases between the two germline ends. CDR1 is LGHNT, CDR2 FRNRAP, per germline. The CDR3 covers 15 residues. The entire variable domain, with the rest obtained from reference TRBV12-5 and TRBJ2-5, is as follows: DARVTQTPRHKVTEMGQEVTMRCQPILGHNTVFWYRQTMMQGLELLAYFRNRAPLDDSGMPKDRFSAEMPDATLATLKIQPSEPRDSAVYFCASGLITGLQETQYFGPGTRLLVL.

This clonotype was detected many times. The V gene is TRBV12-3 or TRBV12-4, the J gene TRBJ2-1; 7 positions agree with TRBD2. The CDR3 covers 14 residues. Losses at the gene ends were 2 bases for V and 8 bases for J; bases not matched to a gene: 6. The CDR3 DNA reads as TGTGCCAGCAGTTTATCCGCGGGAGTGGATGAGCAGTTCTTC. Its translation: CASSLSAGVDEQFF.

This clonotype was counted at least ten times. V and J are TRBV5-1 and TRBJ2-7; 10 bases fit TRBD1. Per the germline V gene, CDR1 is SGHRS and CDR2 is YFSETQ. This CDR3 has 16 residues. J lost 4 bases, V lost 3 bases, and 10 bases had no gene match. The CDR3 nucleotides are TGCGCCAGCAGCTCTTACCCGTCGGGACAGGGGTACGAGCAGTACTTC. Its translation: CASSSYPSGQGYEQYF.

Many counts were recorded for this clonotype. The genes are TRBV7-9 and TRBJ1-2, with D hard to call. The germline V gene encodes CDR1 SEHNR and CDR2 FQNEAQ (reference sequence). V lost 0 bases and J lost 2, with 7 bases in between. The CDR3 contains 14 residues. The CDR3 here is CASSLAGQNYGYTF. CDR3 in DNA: TGTGCCAGCAGCTTAGCTGGCCAGAACTATGGCTACACCTTC.

This clonotype has ten or more counts. The chain recombines TRBV5-6 with TRBJ2-3; 7 nucleotides agree with TRBD2. With 0 bases clipped from V and 5 bases from J, the junction kept 6 bases outside the gene matches. This CDR3 region has 15 residues. The V gene's germline CDR1 is SGHDT and CDR2 YYEEEE. The CDR3: CASSLDGLGQDTQYF. CDR3 DNA: TGTGCCAGCAGCTTGGATGGACTAGGGCAAGATACGCAGTATTTT.

This clonotype was seen a few times. The chain employs TRBV12-3 or TRBV12-4 and TRBJ2-3, with 7 bases matching TRBD1. This CDR3 spans 18 amino acids. With 6 bases clipped from V and 0 bases from J, the junction kept 15 bases outside the gene matches. The CDR3 DNA is TGTGCCAGCAGCCAAACTCCGGGACAGCGCTCTAGCACAGATACGCAGTATTTT. Protein product: CASSQTPGQRSSTDTQYF.